Below are 3 T cell receptor beta chains sequenced from a single sample in a study of control samples from healthy donors and cancer patients. Some clones are missing from TCRdb's copy, which holds only in-frame ones; the method was immunoSEQ multiplex PCR. The sample consists of about 130,000 clones, 80% to 95% of them appearing once. Material for sequencing was blood. The source is a man aged 18 to 29 in good health.

This clone is a singleton in its sample. The CDR3 DNA reads TGTGCCAGCAGCCGGGACTTCCAAGAGACCCAGTACTTC. Protein sequence: CASSRDFQETQYF. The rearrangement joins TRBV3-1 (or the pseudogene TRBV3-2) to TRBJ2-5, with D maybe TRBD2 (6 bases). The V and J ends lost 4 bases and 1 base respectively, with 7 bases between them. The CDR3 runs to 13 residues. Germline loops: CDR1 LGHDT, CDR2 YNNKEL (reference sequence).

The chain carries TRBV3-1 (or the pseudogene TRBV3-2) and TRBJ2-2, with D hard to call. This CDR3 contains 14 residues. CDR1 and CDR2 from the germline V gene are LGHDT and YNNKEL (reference sequence). V lost 4 bases, J lost 0 bases, and 6 bases lay in between. CDR3 in DNA: TGTGCCAGCAGCCTCCGCGCGAACACCGGGGAGCTGTTTTTT. It yields the protein CASSLRANTGELFF.

With respect to this clone: Other DNA variants within this sample encode the same CDR3. This chain links TRBV19 with TRBJ1-2, with D perhaps TRBD1 (6 bases). Germline V gives CDR1 LNHDA, CDR2 SQIVND (reference sequence). This CDR3 contains 14 residues. The V and J ends lost 6 bases and 2 bases respectively, with 13 bases between them. CDR3 protein: CASSAPQGNYGYTF. CDR3 coding DNA: TGTGCCAGTAGCGCGCCTCAGGGGAACTATGGCTACACCTTC. Full variable domain (remainder filled in from reference TRBV19 and TRBJ1-2): DGGITQSPKYLFRKEGQNVTLSCEQNLNHDAMYWYRQDPGQGLRLIYYSQIVNDFQKGDIAEGYSVSREKKESFPLTVTSAQKNPTAFYLCASSAPQGNYGYTFGSGTRLTVV.